Listed below are T cell receptor beta chains from one sample, sequenced in a study of blood T cell repertoires in COVID-19. Method: immunoSEQ multiplex PCR; TCRdb's copy keeps in-frame clones and lacks some. The data contain around 64,000 clones, just over 90% of them singletons. Sequenced material: peripheral blood. All receptors derive from a human donor in a cohort sampled during active COVID-19. Both conserved end residues are part of each CDR3. Fields, in order: J gene, D gene, V gene, clone size, CDR3 protein, CDR3 DNA. The D gene is left open where the match is weak. Size tells how often a clone was seen (once, few, many) or the class of an expanded clone, and some rows leave it out.

j_call: TRBJ1-1; d_call: .; v_call: TRBV27; clone_size: .; cdr3_aa: CASSYRMNTEAFF; cdr3_nt: TGTGCCAGCAGTTACAGAATGAACACTGAAGCTTTCTTT
j_call: TRBJ2-3; d_call: TRBD2; v_call: TRBV7-9; clone_size: .; cdr3_aa: CASSLVGTSAQYF; cdr3_nt: TGTGCCAGCAGCTTAGTGGGGACTAGCGCGCAGTATTTT
j_call: TRBJ1-5; d_call: TRBD1; v_call: TRBV19; clone_size: once; cdr3_aa: CASIRDRDSNQPQHF; cdr3_nt: TGTGCCAGTATCCGGGACAGGGATAGCAATCAGCCCCAGCATTTT
j_call: TRBJ2-3; d_call: TRBD2; v_call: TRBV27; clone_size: once; cdr3_aa: CASSLGTGTSGRRTQYF; cdr3_nt: TGTGCCAGCAGTTTAGGCACCGGGACTAGCGGGAGACGTACGCAGTATTTT
j_call: TRBJ1-6; d_call: .; v_call: TRBV10-3; clone_size: .; cdr3_aa: CAISDRVYNSPLHF; cdr3_nt: TGTGCCATCAGTGACAGGGTATATAATTCACCCCTCCACTTT
j_call: TRBJ1-3; d_call: .; v_call: TRBV11-3; clone_size: once; cdr3_aa: CASSTPTGTGNTIYF; cdr3_nt: TGTGCCAGCAGCACCCCAACAGGGACTGGAAACACCATATATTTT
j_call: TRBJ2-7; d_call: .; v_call: TRBV5-4; clone_size: .; cdr3_aa: CASSLGARSSYEQYF; cdr3_nt: TGTGCCAGCAGCTTGGGAGCGCGAAGCTCCTACGAGCAGTACTTC
j_call: TRBJ2-7; d_call: .; v_call: TRBV25-1; clone_size: .; cdr3_aa: CASREGSFYEQYF; cdr3_nt: TGTGCCAGCAGAGAGGGAAGTTTCTACGAGCAGTACTTC
j_call: TRBJ2-5; d_call: TRBD2; v_call: TRBV11-2; clone_size: .; cdr3_aa: CASGWTSGSETQYF; cdr3_nt: TGTGCCAGCGGATGGACTAGCGGGAGTGAGACCCAGTACTTC
j_call: TRBJ2-1; d_call: TRBD2; v_call: TRBV19; clone_size: .; cdr3_aa: CASRGTSGYNEQFF; cdr3_nt: TGTGCCAGTAGAGGGACTAGCGGTTACAATGAGCAGTTCTTC
j_call: TRBJ2-7; d_call: .; v_call: TRBV7-2; clone_size: .; cdr3_aa: CASSFRGEQYF; cdr3_nt: TGTGCCAGCAGCTTTAGGGGCGAGCAGTACTTC
j_call: TRBJ2-3; d_call: .; v_call: TRBV7-3; clone_size: .; cdr3_aa: CASSSLGGGTDTQYF; cdr3_nt: TGTGCCAGCAGCTCTCTAGGCGGGGGCACAGATACGCAGTATTTT
j_call: TRBJ1-1; d_call: .; v_call: TRBV7-8; clone_size: once; cdr3_aa: CASSSRTGIRNTEAFF; cdr3_nt: TGTGCCAGCAGCTCCAGGACCGGGATCAGGAACACTGAAGCTTTCTTT
j_call: TRBJ2-2; d_call: .; v_call: TRBV6-4; clone_size: once; cdr3_aa: CASRAYTGELFF; cdr3_nt: TGTGCCAGCAGAGCTTACACCGGGGAGCTGTTTTTT
j_call: TRBJ2-1; d_call: TRBD2; v_call: TRBV27; clone_size: .; cdr3_aa: CASSEVYAGAPYNEQFF; cdr3_nt: TGTGCCAGCAGTGAGGTGTATGCGGGAGCCCCTTACAATGAGCAGTTCTTC
j_call: TRBJ2-1; d_call: .; v_call: TRBV11-3; clone_size: .; cdr3_aa: CASSLQDYKLNEQFF; cdr3_nt: TGTGCCAGCAGCTTGCAGGACTATAAGCTCAATGAGCAGTTCTTC
j_call: TRBJ1-1; d_call: .; v_call: TRBV10-3; clone_size: .; cdr3_aa: CAITPSENTEAFF; cdr3_nt: TGTGCCATCACTCCCTCAGAGAACACTGAAGCTTTCTTT
j_call: TRBJ1-1; d_call: TRBD1; v_call: TRBV7-6; clone_size: .; cdr3_aa: CASSAGGNTEAFF; cdr3_nt: TGTGCCAGCAGCGCAGGGGGGAACACTGAAGCTTTCTTT
j_call: TRBJ2-7; d_call: TRBD1; v_call: TRBV5-4; clone_size: once; cdr3_aa: CASSSGTGNYEQYF; cdr3_nt: TGTGCCAGCAGCTCCGGGACAGGGAACTACGAGCAGTACTTC
j_call: TRBJ1-1; d_call: .; v_call: TRBV5-6; clone_size: once; cdr3_aa: CASSLGQLTVTEAFF; cdr3_nt: TGTGCCAGCAGCTTGGGGCAGCTAACAGTCACTGAAGCTTTCTTT
j_call: TRBJ2-3; d_call: .; v_call: TRBV1; clone_size: .; cdr3_aa: CTSSPFPGTDGADTQYF; cdr3_nt: TGCACCAGCAGCCCATTCCCCGGGACTGATGGGGCAGATACGCAGTATTTT